Shown below are 25 T cell receptor beta chains from a single sample sequenced in a study of identical twins. TCRdb re-derived calls from the 5' RACE reads in MiXCR, one entry per CDR3 protein. The sample lists about 690,000 distinct CDR3 sequences, 5.5% to 7.5% seen once, with 1.5% to 2% in the top ten. Sequencing used naive T cells sorted from blood. The receptors shown here come from a man aged 18 to 35 in good health.

This clonotype has ten or more counts. The chain couples TRBV27 to TRBJ2-1; D is uncertain. The CDR3 is 13 residues long. The germline V gene has CDR1 MNHEY and CDR2 SMNVEV (reference sequence). The V end lost 0 bases, the J end lost 7 bases, and 7 bases lay between the germline ends. In DNA form, the CDR3 reads TGTGCCAGCAGTTTATCGATCGTAAATGAGCAGTTCTTC. It is translated as CASSLSIVNEQFF.

Many counts were recorded for this clonotype. This chain uses TRBV4-1 with TRBJ2-1; 14 nucleotides match TRBD2. With V trimmed by 1 base and J by 10 bases, 9 bases remained unmatched. CDR1 is MGHRA and CDR2 is YSYEKL in the germline V gene. This CDR3 is 17 amino acids long. CDR3 residues: CASSQAPGTSGSTEQFF. The CDR3 bases are TGCGCCAGCAGCCAAGCCCCGGGGACTAGCGGGAGTACGGAGCAGTTCTTC.

In its sample, this clonotype was seen once. The CDR3, as DNA: TGTGCCAGCTCCTCTATTGAGGATGGCTACACCTTC. Its protein product is CASSSIEDGYTF. The chain employs TRBV18 and TRBJ1-2, with no clear D. Trimming stripped 6 bases from V and 6 bases from J, with 11 bases between. Looked up from germline, CDR1 is KGHSH and CDR2 is LQKENI. This CDR3 has 12 amino acids. Full variable domain (remainder filled in from reference TRBV18 and TRBJ1-2): NAGVMQNPRHLVRRRGQEARLRCSPMKGHSHVYWYRQLPEEGLKFMVYLQKENIIDESGMPKERFSAEFPKEGPSILRIQQVVRGDSAAYFCASSSIEDGYTFGSGTRLTVV.

Many counts were recorded for this clonotype. The V and J genes are TRBV15 and TRBJ2-5; D gene ambiguous. The germline gives CDR1 LNHNV, CDR2 YYDKDF (reference sequence). Between the trimmed V and J ends, which lost 1 base and 5 bases, there was a span of 8 bases. CDR3 length equals 13 residues. For the CDR3, the DNA is TGTGCCACCAGCAGAGTCAGCCAGGAGACCCAGTACTTC. Amino acids: CATSRVSQETQYF.

The chain is built from TRBV27 and TRBJ2-7, with a tentative D call TRBD1 (6 bases). The V end lost 6 bases, the J end lost 2 bases, and 14 bases lay between the germline ends. The CDR3 runs to 14 residues. Germline CDR1 MNHEY, CDR2 SMNVEV (reference sequence). The chain's CDR3 is CASRPRTAAYEQYV. In DNA form, the CDR3 reads TGTGCCAGCAGACCCCGGACAGCAGCCTACGAGCAGTACGTC.

This clonotype came up a few times. The chain couples TRBV9 to TRBJ2-1, with TRBD2 as a possible D gene (5 bases). CDR3 length: 13 residues. The V end lost 4 bases, the J end lost 13 bases, and 18 bases lay between the germline ends. Germline values: CDR1 SGDLS, CDR2 YYNGEE. The CDR3 loop reads CASSSPEMDSQFF. In nucleotides, the CDR3 is TGTGCCAGCAGCTCCCCCGAGATGGACTCCCAGTTCTTC.

V is TRBV5-5 and J is TRBJ1-4; 11 nucleotides agree with TRBD1. With V trimmed by 1 base and J by 7 bases, 3 bases remained unmatched. The CDR3 totals 15 residues. In germline, CDR1 is SGHKS, CDR2 YYEKEE (reference sequence). The CDR3 here is CASSLFGTGGEKLFF. The CDR3 DNA reads as TGTGCCAGCAGCTTGTTTGGGACAGGGGGTGAAAAACTGTTTTTT.

The chain carries TRBV6-2 or TRBV6-3 and TRBJ2-2, with 8 nucleotides matching TRBD2. Germline loops: CDR1 MNHEY, CDR2 SVGEGT. J was trimmed by 3 bases and V by 5 bases; bases with no gene match: 5. The CDR3 covers 15 residues. The DNA for the CDR3 is TGTGCCAGCAGTAGCGGGAGAAGACACACCGGGGAGCTGTTTTTT. Translation: CASSSGRRHTGELFF.

This clonotype turned up a few times. The chain has TRBV7-9 and TRBJ2-5; 9 positions agree with TRBD1. The ends lost 4 bases at V and 5 bases at J; junction bases unmatched: 8. This CDR3 has 15 residues. Germline CDR1 and CDR2: SEHNR and FQNEAQ (reference sequence). The CDR3 protein is CASSSPQGALETQYF. Written as DNA, the CDR3 is TGTGCCAGCAGCTCCCCACAGGGGGCCTTGGAGACCCAGTACTTC.

This clonotype was counted between two and nine times. The rearrangement joins TRBV2 to TRBJ2-5; a possible D gene is TRBD2 (6 bases). The ends were cut back, 11 bases at V and 2 bases at J, with 33 bases in the middle. CDR1 and CDR2 (germline): SNHLY, FYNNEI. The CDR3 contains 19 residues. CDR3 nucleotides: TGTGCCGCCCACCCCCCCCCAGGGCTCTCCGGGACTCCTCAAGAGACCCAGTACTTC. As protein: CAAHPPPGLSGTPQETQYF.

This clonotype was counted at least ten times. The V and J genes are TRBV12-3 or TRBV12-4 and TRBJ2-5, with D perhaps being TRBD1 or TRBD2 (5 bases each). The CDR3 extends over 14 amino acids. The V gene lost 5 bases and the J gene lost 2 bases, with 12 bases spanning the gap. Here the CDR3 DNA reads TGTGCCAGCAGTCTGAGGGACGGTCAAGAGACCCAGTACTTC. Translating gives CASSLRDGQETQYF.

Details on this clonotype: As the CDR3 is not closed by the conserved phenylalanine or tryptophan, this likely results from a read error. The DNA is omitted, as the CDR3 cannot be located on it reliably, and the CDR3 follows TCRdb's listing. The chain has TRBV10-1 and TRBJ2-5; the D call in the table, TRBD1, was not verified against the DNA. Germline V CDR1 and CDR2: WNHNN, SYGVQD (reference sequence). The CDR3 has 8 residues if both end residues are counted. CDR3 sequence: CASSGGVL.

This clonotype was seen ten or more times. The chain is built from TRBV13 and TRBJ2-1; TRBD2 agrees at 11 bases. The CDR3 loop spans 16 amino acids. Losses at the gene ends were 3 bases for V and 6 bases for J; bases not matched to a gene: 7. In germline, CDR1 is PRHDT, CDR2 FYEKMQ (reference sequence). Written as DNA, the CDR3 is TGTGCCAGCAGCTTCCTGACTAGCGGGATGGGCAATGAGCAGTTCTTC. The encoded protein is CASSFLTSGMGNEQFF. Full variable domain (remainder filled in from reference TRBV13 and TRBJ2-1): AAGVIQSPRHLIKEKRETATLKCYPIPRHDTVYWYQQGPGQDPQFLISFYEKMQSDKGSIPDRFSAQQFSDYHSELNMSSLELGDSALYFCASSFLTSGMGNEQFFGPGTRLTVL.

Many counts were recorded for this clonotype. The chain is built from TRBV12-3 or TRBV12-4 and TRBJ2-3, with TRBD2 matching 9 bases. This CDR3 has 14 amino acids. Trimming removed 6 bases from V and 3 bases from J; junction bases left unmatched: 4. The CDR3 loop reads CASRPSGTTDTQYF. The CDR3 DNA reads TGTGCCAGCAGGCCTAGCGGGACGACAGATACGCAGTATTTT.

The chain combines TRBV6-1 with TRBJ2-1; TRBD2 agrees at 12 bases. V lost 6 bases to trimming and J lost 7 bases; unmatched junction nucleotides: 10. Germline V gene lookup returns CDR1 MNHNS and CDR2 SASEGT. The CDR3 consists of 16 residues. The CDR3 sequence is CASRPILAGGRNEQFF. The CDR3, as DNA: TGTGCCAGCAGACCCATTCTAGCGGGAGGGAGGAATGAGCAGTTCTTC.

The V and J genes are TRBV24-1 and TRBJ2-3; 11 nucleotides agree with TRBD2. Germline CDR1 reads KGHDR; CDR2 reads SFDVKD. This CDR3 has 17 residues. Losses at the gene ends were 0 bases for V and 0 bases for J; bases not matched to a gene: 1. In nucleotides, the CDR3 is TGTGCCACCAGTGATTTGCGGACTAGCGGGAGCACAGATACGCAGTATTTT. It encodes CATSDLRTSGSTDTQYF.

This clonotype has ten or more counts. The chain recombines TRBV13 with TRBJ1-4; D might be TRBD1 (5 bases). The length of the CDR3 is 15 residues. Germline CDR1 PRHDT, CDR2 FYEKMQ (reference sequence). The V gene lost 2 bases and the J gene lost 5 bases, with 12 bases spanning the gap. The CDR3 nucleotides read TGTGCCAGCAGCTTATTCCGGGGCACAAATGAAAAACTGTTTTTT. This translates into CASSLFRGTNEKLFF.

This clonotype occurred a few times. The chain links TRBV4-1 to TRBJ1-1; D unresolved. The CDR3 covers 14 residues. Trimming took off 3 bases at V and 5 bases at J, with 13 bases between the two ends. The germline V gene has CDR1 MGHRA and CDR2 YSYEKL. The CDR3 sequence: CASSQLFLRTEAFF. The CDR3 bases are TGCGCCAGCAGCCAGCTTTTCCTTCGTACTGAAGCTTTCTTT.

This clonotype was recorded at least ten times. The chain is built from TRBV29-1 and TRBJ2-3, with 8 bases matching TRBD2. V dropped 7 bases and J dropped 3; count of bases not matched to a gene: 9. Germline CDR1 reads SQVTM; CDR2 reads ANQGSEA. The CDR3 length is 14 residues. CDR3 DNA sequence: TGCAGCGGTCAGCGGGAGTTGAATACAGATACGCAGTATTTT. Translating it yields CSGQRELNTDTQYF.

There are a few counts of this clonotype. The DNA of the CDR3 is TGCAGAGCCGGGACACCGAATGGTCCGCAGTACTTC. Protein: CRAGTPNGPQYF. The chain is built from TRBV20-1 and TRBJ2-7, with a possible D match to TRBD1 (6 bases). CDR1 DFQATT and CDR2 SNEGSKA come from the germline V gene (reference sequence). CDR3 length: 12 amino acids.

In its sample, this clonotype was seen many times. V usage is TRBV12-3 or TRBV12-4 and J usage is TRBJ2-1, with TRBD2 matching 9 bases. The length of the CDR3 is 13 residues. J gave up 9 bases and V 3 bases, and 3 bases lay outside the gene matches. The CDR3 protein is CASSFGSGSEQFF. As DNA, the CDR3 is TGTGCCAGCAGTTTCGGTAGCGGGAGTGAGCAGTTCTTC.

The rearrangement uses TRBV5-1 and TRBJ1-2; 12 positions match TRBD1. This CDR3 is built from 15 residues. Germline values: CDR1 SGHRS, CDR2 YFSETQ. The junction had 9 bases not matched to a gene; V was cut back by 4 bases and J by 8 bases. Here the CDR3 DNA reads TGCGCCAGCAGCCCCCGGGACAGGGGGCCCTACGGCTACACCTTC. Amino acid sequence: CASSPRDRGPYGYTF.

Of note for this clonotype: A much larger clonotype is one base distant, so this may be a read error. The chain couples TRBV7-9 to TRBJ2-7; D is ambiguous. Germline V lookup: CDR1 SEHNR, CDR2 FQNEAQ (reference sequence). The CDR3 length is 12 residues. CDR3 residues: CSSSTLGYEQYF. The CDR3 nucleotides are TGTTCCAGCAGCACCTTGGGCTACGAGCAGTACTTC.

The chain combines TRBV12-3 or TRBV12-4 with TRBJ2-3; 10 bases fit TRBD2. The CDR3 consists of 16 residues. V shed 8 bases and J 4 bases; nucleotides not matched to a gene: 12. As DNA, the CDR3 is TGTGCCAGCGGTTCCTCCCAGCGGGAGGGCGCAGATACGCAGTATTTT. Residues: CASGSSQREGADTQYF.

This clonotype came up a few times. This chain's CDR3 is CASSDASFSSYNEQFF. DNA for the CDR3: TGCGCCAGCAGCGACGCGAGTTTTAGCTCCTACAATGAGCAGTTCTTC. The chain employs TRBV5-1 and TRBJ2-1, with D uncertain. Germline CDR1 and CDR2: SGHRS and YFSETQ. CDR3 length equals 16 residues. The germline V and J ends were trimmed by 4 bases and 0 bases, with 14 bases remaining between them. Together with reference TRBV5-1 and TRBJ2-1, the CDR3 gives the full variable domain: KAGVTQTPRYLIKTRGQQVTLSCSPISGHRSVSWYQQTPGQGLQFLFEYFSETQRNKGNFPGRFSGRQFSNSRSEMNVSTLELGDSALYLCASSDASFSSYNEQFFGPGTRLTVL.